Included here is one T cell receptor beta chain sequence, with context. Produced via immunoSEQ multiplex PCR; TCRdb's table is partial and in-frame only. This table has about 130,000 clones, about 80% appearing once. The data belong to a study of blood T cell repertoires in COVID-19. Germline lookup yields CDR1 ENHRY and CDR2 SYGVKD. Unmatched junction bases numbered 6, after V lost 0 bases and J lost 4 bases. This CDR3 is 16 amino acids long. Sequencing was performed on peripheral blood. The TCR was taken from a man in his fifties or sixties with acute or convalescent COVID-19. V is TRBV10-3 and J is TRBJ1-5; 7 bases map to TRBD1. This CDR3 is CAISESLGQRNQPQHF. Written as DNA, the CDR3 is TGTGCCATCAGTGAGTCTCTGGGACAGAGGAATCAGCCCCAGCATTTT.